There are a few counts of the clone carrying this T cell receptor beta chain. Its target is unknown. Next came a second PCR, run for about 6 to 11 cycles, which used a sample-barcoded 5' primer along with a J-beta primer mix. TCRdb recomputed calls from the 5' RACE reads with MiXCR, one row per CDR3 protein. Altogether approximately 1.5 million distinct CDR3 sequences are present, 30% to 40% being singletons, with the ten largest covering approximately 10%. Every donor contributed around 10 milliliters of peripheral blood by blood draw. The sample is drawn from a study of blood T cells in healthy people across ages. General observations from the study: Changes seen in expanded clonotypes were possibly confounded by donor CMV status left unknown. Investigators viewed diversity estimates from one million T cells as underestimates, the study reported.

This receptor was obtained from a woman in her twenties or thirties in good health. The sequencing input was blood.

The CDR3: CSATPGQGKKTQYF. In DNA, the CDR3 is TGCAGTGCTACCCCGGGACAGGGTAAGAAGACCCAGTACTTC. The V call is TRBV20-1, the J call TRBJ2-5, with TRBD1 identical over 9 bases. This CDR3 has 14 residues. V was pared by 4 bases and J by 6 bases, with 9 bases of the junction left unmatched. CDR1 DFQATT and CDR2 SNEGSKA come from the germline V gene (reference sequence).